This passage covers 22 T cell receptor beta chains from one sample sequenced in a study of shared clonotypes between healthy human individuals. TCRdb keeps only in-frame clones here, not all; method: immunoSEQ multiplex PCR. The sample has about 560,000 clones; around 78% are singletons. Sequencing was done on a sample of PBMCs. These receptors were collected from a woman in her thirties or forties in good health. Some clones in this sample may be carry-over from other donors' samples.

The chain is built from TRBV7-2 and TRBJ1-1; D ambiguous. Trimming took 5 bases from V and 11 from J, leaving 12 bases between them. CDR1 SGHTA and CDR2 FQGNSA come from the germline V gene. This CDR3 is 11 amino acids long. This CDR3 reads CASSPAQQAFF. The CDR3 DNA is TGTGCCAGCAGCCCTGCCCAGCAGGCTTTCTTT.

This clone came up once. The chain is built from TRBV28 and TRBJ1-1; D is undetermined. Trimming left V 3 bases short and J 7 bases short, with 6 bases between. The CDR3 totals 11 residues. Germline V gene data show CDR1 as MDHEN and CDR2 as SYDVKM. The chain's CDR3 is CASSLFLEAFF. DNA for the CDR3: TGTGCCAGCAGTTTGTTCCTTGAAGCTTTCTTT.

Of note for this clone: Only one base separates this from a far larger clonotype, so it likely reflects a read error. Additional DNA sequences in this sample encode the identical CDR3. The chain links TRBV29-1 to TRBJ2-1, with TRBD1 matching over 10 bases. The CDR3 is 13 residues long. CDR1 and CDR2 from the germline V gene are SQVTM and ANQGSEA. The CDR3 DNA sequence: TGTAGCGTCGGGACAGGGGTGGTCAATGAGCAGTTCTTC. As protein: CSVGTGVVNEQFF.

This clone turned up a few times. The chain uses TRBV6-6 and TRBJ1-1, with D unclear. This CDR3 spans 10 amino acids. V was pared by 7 bases and J by 4 bases, with 4 bases between. CDR1 is MNHNY, CDR2 SVGAGI, per germline (reference sequence). The CDR3 protein is CASKGTEAFF. The CDR3 DNA reads as TGTGCCAGCAAAGGCACTGAAGCTTTCTTT.

Concerning this clone: With a far larger clone one base away, a read error is the likely cause. The same CDR3 can be traced to other DNA sequences in this sample. The rearrangement uses TRBV30 and TRBJ1-1, with D unclear. CDR3 length: 14 amino acids. CDR1 GTSNPN and CDR2 SVGIG come from the germline V gene (reference sequence). The CDR3 reads CAWSVRGINTEALF. The CDR3 nucleotides are TGTGCCTGGAGTGTGAGAGGGATAAACACTGAAGCTCTCTTT.

This clone was detected only a few times. The rearrangement links TRBV18 to TRBJ1-1; the match to TRBD1 covers 11 bases. The V segment lost 3 bases and the J segment 5 bases; nucleotides outside the gene matches: 8. Per germline, CDR1 KGHSH and CDR2 LQKENI. The CDR3 sequence is 16 residues long. CDR3 sequence: CASSPMGTGGDTEAFF. The CDR3, as DNA: TGTGCCAGCTCACCCATGGGGACAGGGGGGGATACTGAAGCTTTCTTT.

The chain is built from TRBV19 and TRBJ2-7; a possible D gene is TRBD2 (5 bases). The CDR3 consists of 12 residues. V lost 1 base, J lost 7 bases, and 8 bases lay in between. CDR1 and CDR2 (germline): LNHDA, SQIVND (reference sequence). CDR3 bases: TGTGCCAGTAGTATAGCCCGGGGAGAGCAGTACTTC. This translates into CASSIARGEQYF.

The chain joins TRBV18 to TRBJ1-1; D is perhaps TRBD1 (6 bases). Germline assignment: CDR1 KGHSH and CDR2 LQKENI. There are 12 residues in the CDR3. Trimming left V 3 bases short and J 11 bases short, with 13 bases between. CDR3 amino acids: CASSPGAEGAFF. The CDR3 DNA reads as TGTGCCAGCTCACCGGGGGCCGAGGGGGCTTTCTTT.

The chain links TRBV7-9 to TRBJ2-7; TRBD1 matches 8 bases. V was clipped by 5 bases and J by 4 bases; unmatched bases: 13. CDR1 and CDR2 from the germline V gene are SEHNR and FQNEAQ (reference sequence). The CDR3 covers 16 residues. The CDR3 DNA reads as TGTGCCAGCAGCCCCTTAGGAGGGGACAGGCTTTACGAGCAGTACTTC. It specifies CASSPLGGDRLYEQYF.

This clone was seen once. The chain uses TRBV9 and TRBJ2-7; D perhaps matches TRBD1 (5 bases). Trimming removed 0 bases from V and 5 bases from J, with 12 bases in between. This CDR3 is built from 14 residues. CDR1 is SGDLS, CDR2 YYNGEE, per germline. The DNA for the CDR3 is TGTGCCAGCAGCGTAGGTAGGACATGGGACGAGCAGTACTTC. It codes for CASSVGRTWDEQYF.

The chain uses TRBV29-1 and TRBJ2-5; 9 bases are a match to TRBD2. The tail of the sequence fits TRBJ2-7 better, so the J call may be wrong. Germline values: CDR1 SQVTM, CDR2 ANQGSEA. This CDR3 is 13 amino acids long. Here the CDR3 DNA reads TGCAGCGTTGAGGTAGCGGGAGCTGGCGAGCAGTACTTC. Protein: CSVEVAGAGEQYF.

This clone showed up just once. The chain combines TRBV29-1 with TRBJ2-3; TRBD2 agrees at 7 bases. V was pared by 4 bases and J by 0 bases, with 4 bases of the junction left unmatched. This CDR3 is 14 amino acids long. Germline V gene lookup returns CDR1 SQVTM and CDR2 ANQGSEA. CDR3 in DNA: TGCAGCGTTGGGACTAGACCCAGCACAGATACGCAGTATTTT. The encoded protein is CSVGTRPSTDTQYF.

With respect to this clone: This likely came from a read error, as a far larger clone is one base away. V is TRBV29-1 and J is TRBJ1-2; D may be TRBD1 (5 bases). Germline loops: CDR1 SQVTM, CDR2 ANQGSEA. The CDR3 extends over 15 amino acids. CDR3 region: CSVDGGARANYSYTF. Here the CDR3 DNA reads TGCAGCGTTGATGGAGGGGCAAGAGCTAACTATAGCTACACCTTC.

Many counts were recorded for this clone. This chain uses TRBV5-1 with TRBJ2-1; the D call may be TRBD1 or TRBD2 (5 bases each). Germline V gives CDR1 SGHRS, CDR2 YFSETQ. This CDR3 comprises 15 residues. Deletions cut 3 bases from V and 0 bases from J, with 10 bases between. The CDR3 DNA reads TGCGCCAGCAGCTGGGACCTTACCTCCTACAATGAGCAGTTCTTC. Its protein is CASSWDLTSYNEQFF.

The chain links TRBV6-6 to TRBJ1-1, with D possibly TRBD1 on 6 matching bases. From germline, CDR1 is MNHNY and CDR2 SVGAGI (reference sequence). The CDR3 totals 15 residues. V was trimmed by 6 bases and J by 6 bases, leaving 20 bases between them. CDR3 protein: CASSFDRNENSEAFF. Written as DNA, the CDR3 is TGTGCCAGCAGCTTCGACAGGAACGAAAACTCTGAAGCTTTCTTT.

The chain recombines TRBV30 with TRBJ2-1, with D unclear. The V gene lost 4 bases and the J gene lost 4 bases, with 17 bases spanning the gap. CDR3 length: 15 residues. Germline V gives CDR1 GTSNPN, CDR2 SVGIG (reference sequence). The CDR3, as DNA: TGTGCCTGGAATAAATCTCCTAGTTGGTACAATGAGCAGTTCTTC. This sequence encodes CAWNKSPSWYNEQFF.

V gene TRBV7-9 combines with J gene TRBJ2-1; 14 bases match TRBD2. CDR3 length: 16 amino acids. Trimming took 3 bases from V and 7 from J; bases not matched to a gene: 5. Per the germline V gene, CDR1 is SEHNR and CDR2 is FQNEAQ (reference sequence). CDR3 DNA sequence: TGTGCCAGCAGCTTGGGACTAGCGGGAGTGGGGAATGAGCAGTTCTTC. This translates into CASSLGLAGVGNEQFF.

This chain uses TRBV21-1 with TRBJ2-5; TRBD1 is the table's D call, not checked against the DNA. With the DNA end fitting TRBJ2-7 better, the J assignment may be wrong. TRBV21-1 is deemed a pseudogene. The CDR3 spans 16 residues. This CDR3 reads CASSKVPGQCSYEQYF. The DNA for the CDR3 is TGTGCCAGCAGCAAAGTCCCGGGACAGTGCTCCTACGAGCAGTACTTC.

The table lists this clone with a count of one. The chain combines TRBV7-6 with TRBJ2-1, with a possible D match to TRBD2 (5 bases). Looked up from germline, CDR1 is SGHVS and CDR2 is FNYEAQ. The germline V and J ends were trimmed by 0 bases and 9 bases, with 12 bases remaining between them. The CDR3 consists of 14 residues. The CDR3 region has the DNA TGTGCCAGCAGCTTAGCGGGAGAGGTGGGTGAGCAGTTCTTC. Residues: CASSLAGEVGEQFF. Variable domain in full (rest from reference TRBV7-6 and TRBJ2-1): GAGVSQSPRYKVTKRGQDVALRCDPISGHVSLYWYRQALGQGPEFLTYFNYEAQQDKSGLPNDRFSAERPEGSISTLTIQRTEQRDSAMYRCASSLAGEVGEQFFGPGTRLTVL.

This chain links TRBV7-6 with TRBJ2-3; 9 bases are shared with TRBD2. Germline CDR1 is SGHVS and CDR2 is FNYEAQ. The CDR3 length is 17 residues. Trimming removed 2 bases from V and 3 bases from J; junction bases left unmatched: 9. DNA for the CDR3: TGTGCCAGCAGCTTAAGTCGTAGCGGGAGCTCGACAGATACGCAGTATTTT. Its protein product is CASSLSRSGSSTDTQYF.

A word on this clone: Germline is not matched at one junction end, which may reflect a read error. The V call is TRBV6-5, the J call TRBJ2-7; 8 bases agree with TRBD2. Germline V gene data show CDR1 as MNHEY and CDR2 as SVGAGI. The CDR3 is 15 residues long. CDR3 DNA sequence: TGTGCCAGCAGACCCCCAAGCGGGAGATCGCACGAGCGGTACTTC. Protein product: CASRPPSGRSHERYF.

The genes are TRBV21-1 and TRBJ1-5. TRBV21-1 is labeled a pseudogene. There are 17 residues in the CDR3. This CDR3 reads CASSKGPGGRPNQPQHF. DNA of the CDR3: TGTGCCAGCAGCAAAGGCCCTGGGGGGAGGCCCAATCAGCCCCAGCATTTT.